The 18 T cell receptor beta chains below all came from one sample that was sequenced in a study of shared clonotypes between healthy human individuals. Here immunoSEQ multiplex PCR was the method, and the copy in TCRdb shows in-frame clones only, minus some. The repertoire has roughly 660,000 clones, roughly 87% of them found once; the top ten carry about 33%. The sequenced material came from memory CD8+ T cells from PBMCs. The subset was: CD45RO+ cells pooled with CCR7-negative TemRA cells. The receptors originated from a man younger than 35 in good health. Some clones in this sample may be carry-over from other donors' samples.

A word on this clone: At one end, the junction sequence differs from germline, possibly due to a read error. This chain links TRBV6-6 with TRBJ1-5; 8 nucleotides line up with TRBD1. CDR1 and CDR2 (germline): MNHNY, SVGAGI (reference sequence). CDR3 length: 14 amino acids. As DNA, the CDR3 is TGTGCCAGCACCCTTCGACAGGGGAATCAGTCCCAGCATTTT. This gives the protein CASTLRQGNQSQHF.

The chain couples TRBV11-2 to TRBJ2-6; maybe TRBD2 (5 bases). Germline assignment: CDR1 SGHAT and CDR2 FQNNGV. The CDR3 is 16 residues long. Trimming took off 2 bases at V and 0 bases at J, with 8 bases between the two ends. The chain's CDR3 is CASSLIGSSGANVLTF. CDR3 bases: TGTGCCAGCAGCTTAATAGGGAGCTCTGGGGCCAACGTCCTGACTTTC.

CDR3 loop: CASSFYEPEAHYGYTF. The CDR3 coding sequence is TGTGCCAGCAGTTTTTATGAGCCGGAGGCCCACTATGGCTACACCTTC. The gene calls are TRBV28 and TRBJ1-2; D remains ambiguous. V was cut by 3 bases and J by 3 bases, with 17 bases left in between. CDR1 MDHEN and CDR2 SYDVKM come from the germline V gene. The CDR3 loop spans 16 amino acids.

The J gene is TRBJ1-5, the V gene TRBV4-2; 10 bases line up with TRBD1. Per the germline V gene, CDR1 is LGHNA and CDR2 is YNFKEQ. V was pared by 1 base and J by 4 bases, with 10 bases of the junction left unmatched. CDR3 length: 18 residues. The CDR3 spells CASSQATHDRGLNQPQHF. The DNA of the CDR3 is TGTGCCAGCAGCCAAGCTACCCACGACAGGGGGCTAAATCAGCCCCAGCATTTT.

The genes are TRBV6-1 and TRBJ2-7; D remains ambiguous. CDR1 and CDR2 from the germline V gene are MNHNS and SASEGT. Trimming removed 1 base from V and 4 bases from J, with 14 bases in between. The CDR3 totals 15 residues. DNA for the CDR3: TGTGCCAGCAGTGAAGTCGCCTTTAAGGCGTACGAGCAGTACTTC. Its protein is CASSEVAFKAYEQYF.

This chain links TRBV4-1 with TRBJ2-2, with D hard to call. CDR3 length equals 14 residues. Per the germline V gene, CDR1 is MGHRA and CDR2 is YSYEKL. The V gene lost 0 bases and the J gene lost 4 bases, with 6 bases spanning the gap. The CDR3 spells CASSQDSGTGELFF. The CDR3 DNA follows: TGCGCCAGCAGCCAAGATTCGGGCACCGGGGAGCTGTTTTTT.

The chain employs TRBV2 and TRBJ1-1, with a tentative D call TRBD1 (6 bases). The germline V gene has CDR1 SNHLY and CDR2 FYNNEI. Trimming pared 3 bases from V and 0 bases from J, leaving 20 bases between. This CDR3 has 18 residues. The CDR3 sequence is CASSEGMGRGPMNTEAFF. The CDR3 DNA sequence: TGTGCCAGCAGTGAGGGGATGGGCAGGGGCCCTATGAACACTGAAGCTTTCTTT.

This sequence joins TRBV7-9 and TRBJ2-7; a possible D gene is TRBD1 (6 bases). Germline CDR1 reads SEHNR; CDR2 reads FQNEAQ (reference sequence). The CDR3 spans 17 residues. With 6 bases removed from V and 2 bases from J, the gap between germline ends came to 23 bases. The CDR3 DNA reads as TGTGCCAGCAGAGGGCCAGGGGTGGATTTGAATACCTACGAGCAGTACTTC. It is translated as CASRGPGVDLNTYEQYF.

This sequence joins TRBV6-1 and TRBJ2-1; 8 bases are shared with TRBD2. CDR3 length: 15 residues. The trim removed 5 bases at V and 11 bases at J, leaving 14 bases unmatched. In germline, CDR1 is MNHNS, CDR2 SASEGT. As DNA, the CDR3 is TGTGCCAGCAGTCCCCGGGACGGGGGACTAGTCCAGCAGTTCTTC. This codes for CASSPRDGGLVQQFF.

Of note for this clone: This sample also contains other DNA sequences that code for the same CDR3. V usage is TRBV27 and J usage is TRBJ2-7; D gene unclear. V was clipped by 4 bases and J by 0 bases, with 7 bases between them. The germline CDR1 and CDR2 sequences are MNHEY and SMNVEV (reference sequence). The CDR3 runs 13 residues. The CDR3 protein is CASSWGLSYEQYF. As DNA, the CDR3 is TGTGCCAGCAGTTGGGGTCTCTCCTACGAGCAGTACTTC.

There are a few counts of this clone. The V call is TRBV7-9, the J call TRBJ1-1; D unclear. The CDR3 length is 11 residues. CDR1 is SEHNR and CDR2 is FQNEAQ in the germline V gene (reference sequence). V lost 4 bases and J lost 4, with 4 bases in between. The CDR3 DNA sequence: TGTGCCAGCAGCTCAGTCACTGAAGCTTTCTTT. It encodes CASSSVTEAFF. The whole variable domain, remainder taken from reference TRBV7-9 and TRBJ1-1, is DTGVSQNPRHKITKRGQNVTFRCDPISEHNRLYWYRQTLGQGPEFLTYFQNEAQLEKSRLLSDRFSAERPKGSFSTLEIQRTEQGDSAMYLCASSSVTEAFFGQGTRLTVV.

The chain couples TRBV11-2 to TRBJ2-7, with 11 bases fitting TRBD2. This CDR3 contains 14 residues. The germline V gene encodes CDR1 SGHAT and CDR2 FQNNGV. Trimming removed 3 bases from V and 5 bases from J; junction bases left unmatched: 3. The CDR3 spells CASSLGLAAHEQYF. CDR3 DNA sequence: TGTGCCAGCAGCTTGGGACTAGCGGCCCACGAGCAGTACTTC.

This chain links TRBV5-1 with TRBJ1-2; no reliable D call. CDR1 is SGHRS and CDR2 is YFSETQ in the germline V gene. The germline V and J ends were trimmed by 0 bases and 0 bases, with 6 bases remaining between them. The CDR3 sequence is 14 residues long. The CDR3 loop is CASSLADTNYGYTF. In DNA, the CDR3 is TGCGCCAGCAGCTTGGCGGATACTAACTATGGCTACACCTTC. Full variable domain (outside the CDR3, taken from reference TRBV5-1 and TRBJ1-2): KAGVTQTPRYLIKTRGQQVTLSCSPISGHRSVSWYQQTPGQGLQFLFEYFSETQRNKGNFPGRFSGRQFSNSRSEMNVSTLELGDSALYLCASSLADTNYGYTFGSGTRLTVV.

The genes are TRBV18 and TRBJ1-4, with TRBD1 matching 7 bases. The germline V gene encodes CDR1 KGHSH and CDR2 LQKENI. The CDR3 extends over 15 amino acids. V dropped 1 base and J dropped 4; count of bases not matched to a gene: 3. The CDR3: CASSPRDRDNEKLFF. CDR3 bases: TGTGCCAGCTCACCACGGGACAGAGATAATGAAAAACTGTTTTTT.

The V call is TRBV10-3, the J call TRBJ1-1; the D gene is possibly TRBD1 (5 bases). Germline V gene lookup returns CDR1 ENHRY and CDR2 SYGVKD. This CDR3 has 17 amino acids. The germline V and J ends were trimmed by 10 bases and 1 base, with 25 bases remaining between them. The CDR3 DNA follows: TGTGCCACCCAGACAAGTACAGGTTTTGGTAAGAACACTGAAGCTTTCTTT. Translating it yields CATQTSTGFGKNTEAFF.

This chain connects TRBV10-2 to TRBJ2-7; tentative D call: TRBD1 (5 bases). Trimming took 0 bases from V and 3 from J, leaving 12 bases between them. This CDR3 has 15 amino acids. CDR1 is WSHSY and CDR2 is SAAADI in the germline V gene. The CDR3 bases are TGCGCCAGCAGTGAGTCGATCAGGGCCAGCTACGAGCAGTACTTC. Amino acid sequence: CASSESIRASYEQYF.

The V gene is TRBV6-5, the J gene TRBJ2-2, with 9 nucleotides matching TRBD1. The V gene's germline CDR1 is MNHEY and CDR2 SVGAGI. The length of the CDR3 is 15 residues. V lost 8 bases to trimming and J lost 5 bases; unmatched junction nucleotides: 9. CDR3 residues: CASGRNRGPTGELFF. For the CDR3, the DNA is TGTGCCAGCGGCCGGAACAGGGGGCCGACCGGGGAGCTGTTTTTT.

In nucleotides, the CDR3 is TGTGCCAGCAGCCGCCTAGCGGGCCTACCCACAGATACGCAGTATTTT. Amino acids: CASSRLAGLPTDTQYF. The chain carries TRBV7-6 and TRBJ2-3, with 8 bases lining up with TRBD2. Germline CDR1 and CDR2: SGHVS and FNYEAQ. V shed 5 bases, J shed 2 bases, and the junction held 9 bases outside the gene matches. The CDR3 totals 16 residues.